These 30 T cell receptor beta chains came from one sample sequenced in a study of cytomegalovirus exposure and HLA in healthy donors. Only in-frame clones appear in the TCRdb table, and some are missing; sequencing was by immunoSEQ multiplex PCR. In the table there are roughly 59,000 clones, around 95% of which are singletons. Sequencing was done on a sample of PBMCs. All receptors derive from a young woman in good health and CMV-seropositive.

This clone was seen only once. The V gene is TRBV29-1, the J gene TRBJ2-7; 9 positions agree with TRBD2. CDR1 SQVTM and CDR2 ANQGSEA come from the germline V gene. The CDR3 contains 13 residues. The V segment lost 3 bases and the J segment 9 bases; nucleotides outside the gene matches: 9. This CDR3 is CSVDLAGTFGQYF. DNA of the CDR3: TGCAGCGTTGATCTAGCGGGGACCTTCGGGCAGTACTTC.

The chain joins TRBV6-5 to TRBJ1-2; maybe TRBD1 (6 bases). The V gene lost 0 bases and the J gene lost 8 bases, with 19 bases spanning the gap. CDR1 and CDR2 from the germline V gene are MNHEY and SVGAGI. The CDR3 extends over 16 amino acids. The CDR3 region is CASSYSISGQLFGYTF. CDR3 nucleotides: TGTGCCAGCAGTTACTCGATTTCCGGACAGCTTTTCGGCTACACCTTC.

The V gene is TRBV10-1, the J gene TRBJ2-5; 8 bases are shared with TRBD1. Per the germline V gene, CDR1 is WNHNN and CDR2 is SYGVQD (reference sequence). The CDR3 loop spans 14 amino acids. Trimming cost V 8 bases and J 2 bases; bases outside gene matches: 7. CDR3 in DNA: TGCGCCAGCGCACGGACAGGGCGGCAAGAGACCCAGTACTTC. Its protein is CASARTGRQETQYF.

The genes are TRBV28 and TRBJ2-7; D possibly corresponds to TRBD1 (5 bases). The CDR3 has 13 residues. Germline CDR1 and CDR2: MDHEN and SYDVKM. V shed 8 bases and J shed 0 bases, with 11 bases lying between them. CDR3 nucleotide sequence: TGTGCCAGCCGAAGGACACCCTCCTACGAGCAGTACTTC. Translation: CASRRTPSYEQYF.

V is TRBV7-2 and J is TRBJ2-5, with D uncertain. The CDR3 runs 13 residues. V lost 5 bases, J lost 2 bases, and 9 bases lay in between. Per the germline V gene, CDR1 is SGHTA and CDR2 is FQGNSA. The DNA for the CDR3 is TGTGCCAGCAGCAGACGGAGTCAAGAGACCCAGTACTTC. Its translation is CASSRRSQETQYF.

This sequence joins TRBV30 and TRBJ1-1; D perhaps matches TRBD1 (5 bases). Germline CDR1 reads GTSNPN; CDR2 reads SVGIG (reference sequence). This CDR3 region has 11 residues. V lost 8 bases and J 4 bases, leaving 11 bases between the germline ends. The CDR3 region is CAGGEGTEAFF. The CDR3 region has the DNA TGTGCCGGGGGGGAGGGCACTGAAGCTTTCTTT.

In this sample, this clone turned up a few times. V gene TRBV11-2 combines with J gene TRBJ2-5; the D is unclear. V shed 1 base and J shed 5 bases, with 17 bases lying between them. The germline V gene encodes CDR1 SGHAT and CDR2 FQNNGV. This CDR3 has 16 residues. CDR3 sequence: CASSLVEPTPTETQYF. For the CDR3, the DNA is TGTGCCAGCAGCTTAGTCGAGCCCACCCCCACGGAGACCCAGTACTTC.

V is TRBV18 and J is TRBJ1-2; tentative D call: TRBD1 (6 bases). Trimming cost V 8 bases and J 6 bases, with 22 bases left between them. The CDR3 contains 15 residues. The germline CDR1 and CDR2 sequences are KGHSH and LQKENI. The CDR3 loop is CASRTGTRLTDGYTF. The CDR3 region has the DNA TGTGCCAGCCGTACAGGGACACGGCTTACAGATGGCTACACCTTC.

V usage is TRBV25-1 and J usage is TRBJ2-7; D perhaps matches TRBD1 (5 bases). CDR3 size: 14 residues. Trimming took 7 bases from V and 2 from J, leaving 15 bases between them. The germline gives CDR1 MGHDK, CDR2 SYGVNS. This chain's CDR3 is CASNTGVWPYEQYF. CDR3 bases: TGTGCCAGCAACACAGGAGTTTGGCCCTACGAGCAGTACTTC.

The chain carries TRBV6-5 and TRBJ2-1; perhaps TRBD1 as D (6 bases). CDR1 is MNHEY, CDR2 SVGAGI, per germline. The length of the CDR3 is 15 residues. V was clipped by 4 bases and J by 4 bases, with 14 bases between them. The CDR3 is CASSFKPTGYNEQFF. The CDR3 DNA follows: TGTGCCAGCAGTTTCAAACCGACAGGTTACAATGAGCAGTTCTTC.

The CDR3 coding sequence is TGCGCCAGCAGCTTCACTGCGGCTAGAGAGACCCAGTACTTC. Amino acids: CASSFTAARETQYF. The rearrangement joins TRBV5-1 to TRBJ2-5; D remains unclear. The V gene's germline CDR1 is SGHRS and CDR2 YFSETQ. The CDR3 is 14 amino acids. V lost 2 bases and J 4 bases, leaving 12 bases between the germline ends. Full variable domain (outside the CDR3, taken from reference TRBV5-1 and TRBJ2-5): KAGVTQTPRYLIKTRGQQVTLSCSPISGHRSVSWYQQTPGQGLQFLFEYFSETQRNKGNFPGRFSGRQFSNSRSEMNVSTLELGDSALYLCASSFTAARETQYFGPGTRLLVL.

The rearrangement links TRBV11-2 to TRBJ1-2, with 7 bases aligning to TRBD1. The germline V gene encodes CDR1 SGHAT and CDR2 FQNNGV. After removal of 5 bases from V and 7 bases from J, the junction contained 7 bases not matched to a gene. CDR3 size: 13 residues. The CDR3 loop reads CASSPGDRAGYTF. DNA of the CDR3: TGTGCCAGCAGCCCGGGAGACAGGGCTGGCTACACCTTC.

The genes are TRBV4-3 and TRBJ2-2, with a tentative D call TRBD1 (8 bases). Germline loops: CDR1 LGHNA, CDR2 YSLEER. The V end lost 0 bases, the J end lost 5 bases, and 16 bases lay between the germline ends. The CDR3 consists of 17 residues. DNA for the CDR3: TGCGCCAGCAGCCAAGATACAGGGGGGGGCGAAACCGGGGAGCTGTTTTTT. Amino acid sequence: CASSQDTGGGETGELFF.

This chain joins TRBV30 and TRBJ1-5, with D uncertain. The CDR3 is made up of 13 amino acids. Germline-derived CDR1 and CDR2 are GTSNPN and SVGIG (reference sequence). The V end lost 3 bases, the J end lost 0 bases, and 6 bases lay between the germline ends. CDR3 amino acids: CAWSGSSNQPQHF. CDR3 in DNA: TGTGCCTGGAGCGGGAGTAGCAATCAGCCCCAGCATTTT.

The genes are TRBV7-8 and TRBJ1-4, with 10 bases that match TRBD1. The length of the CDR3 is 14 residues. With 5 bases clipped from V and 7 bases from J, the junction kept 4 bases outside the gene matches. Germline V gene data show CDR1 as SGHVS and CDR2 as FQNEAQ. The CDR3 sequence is CASSPDRGTEKLFF. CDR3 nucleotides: TGTGCCAGCAGCCCGGACAGGGGGACTGAAAAACTGTTTTTT.

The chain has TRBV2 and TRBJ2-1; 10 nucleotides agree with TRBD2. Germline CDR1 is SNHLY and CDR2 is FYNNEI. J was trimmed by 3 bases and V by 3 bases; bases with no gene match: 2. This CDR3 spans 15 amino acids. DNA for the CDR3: TGTGCCAGCAGTGAGACTAGCGGGTACTACAATGAGCAGTTCTTC. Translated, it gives CASSETSGYYNEQFF.

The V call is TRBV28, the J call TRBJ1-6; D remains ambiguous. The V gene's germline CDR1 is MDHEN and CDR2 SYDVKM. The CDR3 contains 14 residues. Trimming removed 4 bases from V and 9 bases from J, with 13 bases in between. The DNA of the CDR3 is TGTGCCAGCAGTTCGCGAGCGGGCCCTTCACCCCTCCACTTT. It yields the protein CASSSRAGPSPLHF.

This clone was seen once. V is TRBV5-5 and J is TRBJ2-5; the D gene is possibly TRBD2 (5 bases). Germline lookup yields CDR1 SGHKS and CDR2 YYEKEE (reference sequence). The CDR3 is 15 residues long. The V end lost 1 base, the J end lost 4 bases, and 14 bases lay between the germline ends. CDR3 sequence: CASSLRGSTGETQYF. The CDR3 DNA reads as TGTGCCAGCAGCTTGAGAGGGTCGACTGGAGAGACCCAGTACTTC.

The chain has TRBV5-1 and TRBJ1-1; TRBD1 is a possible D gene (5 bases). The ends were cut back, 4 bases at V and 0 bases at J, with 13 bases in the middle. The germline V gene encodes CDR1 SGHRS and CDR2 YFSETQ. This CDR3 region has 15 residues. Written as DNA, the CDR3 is TGCGCCAGCAGCCTTGTCGACAGAATGAACACTGAAGCTTTCTTT. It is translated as CASSLVDRMNTEAFF.

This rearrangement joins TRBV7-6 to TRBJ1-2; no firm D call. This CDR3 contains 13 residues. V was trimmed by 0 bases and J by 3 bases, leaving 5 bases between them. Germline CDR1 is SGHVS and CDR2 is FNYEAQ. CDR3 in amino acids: CASSLARDYGYTF. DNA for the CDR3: TGTGCCAGCAGCTTAGCGAGGGACTATGGCTACACCTTC. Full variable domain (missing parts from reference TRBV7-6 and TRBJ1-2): GAGVSQSPRYKVTKRGQDVALRCDPISGHVSLYWYRQALGQGPEFLTYFNYEAQQDKSGLPNDRFSAERPEGSISTLTIQRTEQRDSAMYRCASSLARDYGYTFGSGTRLTVV.

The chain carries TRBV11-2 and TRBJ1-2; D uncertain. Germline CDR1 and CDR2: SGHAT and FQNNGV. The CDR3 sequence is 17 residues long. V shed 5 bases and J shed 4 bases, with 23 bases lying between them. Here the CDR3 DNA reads TGTGCCAGCAGCGGCCCCGGGAATCGGTTTGACCTCTATGGCTACACCTTC. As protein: CASSGPGNRFDLYGYTF.

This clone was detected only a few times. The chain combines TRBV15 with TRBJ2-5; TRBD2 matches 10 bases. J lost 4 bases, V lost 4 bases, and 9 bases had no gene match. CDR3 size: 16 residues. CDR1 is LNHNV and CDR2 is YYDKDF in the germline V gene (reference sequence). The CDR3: CATSKSSGSGAETQYF. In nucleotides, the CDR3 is TGTGCCACCAGCAAGTCTAGCGGGAGTGGTGCAGAGACCCAGTACTTC.

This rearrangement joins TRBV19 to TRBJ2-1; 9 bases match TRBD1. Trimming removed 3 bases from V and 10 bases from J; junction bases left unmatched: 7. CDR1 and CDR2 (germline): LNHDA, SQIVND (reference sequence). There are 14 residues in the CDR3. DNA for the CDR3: TGTGCCAGTAGTATTGTACAGGGGGCTGGGGAGCAGTTCTTC. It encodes CASSIVQGAGEQFF.

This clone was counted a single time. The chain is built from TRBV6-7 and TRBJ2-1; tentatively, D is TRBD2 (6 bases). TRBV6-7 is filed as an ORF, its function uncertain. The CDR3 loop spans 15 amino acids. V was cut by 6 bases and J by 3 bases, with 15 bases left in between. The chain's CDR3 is CASRLAGRLYNEQFF. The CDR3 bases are TGTGCCAGCAGACTCGCGGGGAGGCTCTACAATGAGCAGTTCTTC.

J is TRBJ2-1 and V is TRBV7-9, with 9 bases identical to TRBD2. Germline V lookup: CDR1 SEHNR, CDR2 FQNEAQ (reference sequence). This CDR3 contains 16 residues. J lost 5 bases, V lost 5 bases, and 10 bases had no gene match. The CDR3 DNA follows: TGTGCCAGCAGCCTAATAGCGGGAGTCGTAAACAATGAGCAGTTCTTC. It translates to CASSLIAGVVNNEQFF.

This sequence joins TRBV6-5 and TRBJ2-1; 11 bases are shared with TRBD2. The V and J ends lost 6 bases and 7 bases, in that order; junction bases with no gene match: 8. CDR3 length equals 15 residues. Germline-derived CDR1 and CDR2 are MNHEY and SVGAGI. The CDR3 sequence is CASSNSGRARNEQFF. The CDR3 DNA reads TGTGCCAGCAGCAATAGCGGGAGGGCCAGAAATGAGCAGTTCTTC.

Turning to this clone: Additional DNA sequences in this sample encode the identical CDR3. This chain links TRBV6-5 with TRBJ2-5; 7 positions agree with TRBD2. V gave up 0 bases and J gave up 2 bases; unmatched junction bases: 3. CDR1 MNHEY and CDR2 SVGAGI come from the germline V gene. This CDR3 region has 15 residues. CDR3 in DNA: TGTGCCAGCAGTTACTCCGGGGGACTACAAGAGACCCAGTACTTC. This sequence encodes CASSYSGGLQETQYF.

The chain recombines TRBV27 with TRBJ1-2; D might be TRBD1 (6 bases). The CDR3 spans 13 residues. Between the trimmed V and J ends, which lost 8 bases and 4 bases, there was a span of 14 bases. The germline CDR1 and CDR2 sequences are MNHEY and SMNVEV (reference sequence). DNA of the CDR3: TGTGCCAGCTGGAGCTTAGGGGGCTATGGCTACACCTTC. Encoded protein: CASWSLGGYGYTF.

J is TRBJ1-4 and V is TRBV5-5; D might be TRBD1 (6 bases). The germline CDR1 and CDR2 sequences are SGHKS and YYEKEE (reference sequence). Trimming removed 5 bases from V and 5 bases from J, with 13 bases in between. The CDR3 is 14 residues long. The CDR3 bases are TGTGCCAGCAGTTTTTGGGACACCAATGAAAAACTGTTTTTT. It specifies CASSFWDTNEKLFF.

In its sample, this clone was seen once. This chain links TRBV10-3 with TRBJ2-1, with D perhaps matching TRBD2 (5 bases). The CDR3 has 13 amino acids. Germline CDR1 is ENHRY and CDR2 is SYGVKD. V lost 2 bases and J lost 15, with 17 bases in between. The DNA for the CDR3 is TGTGCCATCAGTGAGGCCCCGGAGAGGGTGATGTTCTTC. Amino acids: CAISEAPERVMFF.